One T cell receptor beta chain is described in this entry. This sample was taken from a study of CD8 T cells in Susac syndrome. When the RNA was reverse transcribed, random hexamers were used with an input of roughly 0.45 to 1 ug. With immunoSEQ multiplex PCR, TCR beta CDR3 was amplified across 54 Vbeta and 13 Jbeta. TCRdb reprocessed the immunoSEQ multiplex PCR reads with MiXCR, giving one entry per CDR3 protein. The repertoire consists of about 140,000 distinct CDR3 sequences, with roughly 95% occurring once and the leading ten covering 0.11%. The study sequenced TCR beta in blood CD8+ and CD4+ T cells. FACS enriched CD8+ TEMRA cells, while bulk CD8+ and CD4+ were negatively isolated. Sequencing was carried out using CD4+ T cells from PBMCs. This clonotype was sampled from a human donor with multiple sclerosis.

In nucleotides, the CDR3 is TGTGCCAGCAGCCTGACTAGCGGGGGGGCCTCACAGTATTTT. Residues: CASSLTSGGASQYF. The rearrangement links TRBV28 to TRBJ2-3; 14 bases line up with TRBD2. This CDR3 is 14 amino acids long. Trimming at V came to 6 bases and at J to 12 bases, leaving 8 bases not matched to a gene. CDR1 MDHEN and CDR2 SYDVKM come from the germline V gene.